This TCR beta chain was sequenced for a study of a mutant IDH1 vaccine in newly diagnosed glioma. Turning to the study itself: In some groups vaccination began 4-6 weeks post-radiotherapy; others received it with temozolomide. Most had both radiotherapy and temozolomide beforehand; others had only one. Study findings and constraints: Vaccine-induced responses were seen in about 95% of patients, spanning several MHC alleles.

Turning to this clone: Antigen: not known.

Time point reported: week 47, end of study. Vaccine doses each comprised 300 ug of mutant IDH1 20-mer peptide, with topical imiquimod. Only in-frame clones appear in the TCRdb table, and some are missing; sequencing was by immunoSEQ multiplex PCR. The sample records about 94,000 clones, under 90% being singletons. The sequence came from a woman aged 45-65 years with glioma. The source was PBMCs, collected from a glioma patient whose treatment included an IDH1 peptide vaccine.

The CDR3 region is CASSAGGGQYF. Here the CDR3 DNA reads TGTGCCAGCAGTGCCGGGGGTGGTCAGTACTTC. This chain joins TRBV6-5 and TRBJ2-4; perhaps TRBD2 as D (6 bases). Germline V gene sequence: CDR1 MNHEY, CDR2 SVGAGI. The CDR3 runs 11 residues. V shed 5 bases and J shed 12 bases, with 11 bases lying between them.